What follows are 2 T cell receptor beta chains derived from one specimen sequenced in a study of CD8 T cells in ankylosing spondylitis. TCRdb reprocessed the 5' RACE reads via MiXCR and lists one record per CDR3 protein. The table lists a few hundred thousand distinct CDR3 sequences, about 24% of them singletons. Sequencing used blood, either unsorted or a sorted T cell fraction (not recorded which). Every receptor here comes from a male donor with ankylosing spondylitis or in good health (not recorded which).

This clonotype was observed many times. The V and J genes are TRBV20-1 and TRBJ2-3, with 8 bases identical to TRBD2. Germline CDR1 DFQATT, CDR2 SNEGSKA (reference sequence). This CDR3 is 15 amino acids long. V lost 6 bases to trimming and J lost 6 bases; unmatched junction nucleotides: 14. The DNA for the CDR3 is TGCAGTGCCCCGCCGAGTGGCGGGGGGAGGGATACGCAGTATTTT. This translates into CSAPPSGGGRDTQYF.

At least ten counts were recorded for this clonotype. CDR3 sequence (DNA): TGTGCCAGCAGGGGGACAGGGGGGGAAGGCGGCTACACCTTC. Its protein product is CASRGTGGEGGYTF. The rearrangement uses TRBV12-3 or TRBV12-4 and TRBJ1-2; 11 bases agree with TRBD1. This CDR3 has 14 residues. The trim removed 6 bases at V and 8 bases at J, leaving 8 bases unmatched.